The source of this T cell receptor beta chain is a study of beta chain features in type 1 diabetes. Study conclusions and caveats: Reduced insertions and increased deletions marked VDJ junctions in type 1 diabetes patients. The study found moderately but significantly shorter TCRB CDR3s in all four CD4+ subsets of Type 1 diabetes patients.

Germline-derived CDR1 and CDR2 are LNHDA and SQIVND (reference sequence). V lost 1 base, J lost 1 base, and 10 bases lay in between. This CDR3 has 15 residues. The authors reverse transcribed all of the isolated RNA, so sequencing captured expressed TCRB transcripts. The data were produced by immunoSEQ multiplex PCR, yet TCRdb's version contains in-frame clones alone and is incomplete. The profile covers roughly 24,000 clones, with about 58% appearing a single time and 0.37% taken by the ten largest. Concerning this clone itself: What it binds is not known.

The sequenced sample was stem cell memory CD4+ T cells from blood. This sequence originates from a man between 18 and 29 years old with type 1 diabetes. The rearrangement joins TRBV19 to TRBJ2-5; D may be TRBD1 (5 bases). The DNA of the CDR3 is TGTGCCAGTAGTATAGCCCCCGACAGCCAAGAGACCCAGTACTTC. Translation gives CASSIAPDSQETQYF. Full variable domain (rest looked up from reference TRBV19 and TRBJ2-5): DGGITQSPKYLFRKEGQNVTLSCEQNLNHDAMYWYRQDPGQGLRLIYYSQIVNDFQKGDIAEGYSVSREKKESFPLTVTSAQKNPTAFYLCASSIAPDSQETQYFGPGTRLLVL.